A few counts support the clone carrying this T cell receptor (beta chain). What it binds is not known. This sample is drawn from a study of CD8 T cells in ankylosing spondylitis. Study outcomes and limitations: Apparently characteristic of ankylosing spondylitis blood was a TCR beta motif (roughly eight highly homologous variants).

Trimming left V 0 bases short and J 3 bases short, with 17 bases between. The CDR3 is 17 residues long. Per germline, CDR1 LGHNA and CDR2 YNFKEQ. MiXCR was run by TCRdb on the 5' RACE reads, yielding one entry per CDR3 protein. The table includes 670,000 or so distinct CDR3 sequences, about 20% detected once. Sequenced sample: blood, either unsorted or a sorted T cell fraction (not recorded which). The genes are TRBV4-2 and TRBJ2-5; TRBD1 is a possible D gene (5 bases). This receptor was identified in a male donor with ankylosing spondylitis. The CDR3 reads CASSQEQWGSVEETQYF. Here the CDR3 DNA reads TGTGCCAGCAGCCAAGAGCAATGGGGCTCGGTTGAAGAGACCCAGTACTTC.